This TCR beta chain was captured in a study of cytomegalovirus exposure and HLA in healthy donors (dated by TCRdb to 2017 to 2019). Turning to the overall study: The 500 to 700 repertoires of the first cohort and the 95 to 150 validation repertoires were produced on the same platform, according to a later analysis. The study aimed to test whether signatures of past pathogen exposure could be identified by cataloging public T cell receptors. Besides the first cohort of roughly 640 subjects, a separate validation cohort made up of about 120 different subjects was used. High-throughput TCR immunosequencing, statistical association of individual TCRs with disease status, and machine learning were combined to predict cytomegalovirus infection status.

Turning to this clone: The specificity of this receptor is unknown. Qualities for individual bases were not recorded, and no much larger clone is one base off.

The method was the immunoSEQ multiplex PCR assay. In the source study's methods: A statistical classification framework was built for diagnosing cytomegalovirus status from the catalog of TCR beta chain sequences. Entries here come from immuneACCESS through TCRdb and include only in-frame sequences with V and J called. Some clones fail to appear in such tables; in the studies checked, an unresolved V gene covers under half of the shortfall, and the cause of the remainder is unknown. V and J calls and clone size come straight from that table; D and trimming were deduced from the DNA. Across this sample there are more than 95,000 clones, with 70% to 90% seen only once. The ten biggest clones cover 1.5% to 2% of the sample. V lost 9 bases and J lost 2 bases; the stretch between them is 16 bases long. The CDR3 contains 14 residues, cysteine and phenylalanine counted. Of all the DNA, just the CDR3 is kept, 42 bases in frame from base 1. The germline V gene supplies CDR1 MDHEN and CDR2 SYDVKM.

Separate from the roughly 660-subject first cohort, the validation cohort of about 130 subjects was the group to which the donors belonged. General study outcomes and caveats: The validation cohort had no HLA typing available for a later analysis, so co-occurrence within that cohort was assessed over all 120 repertoires. A total of 150 to 200 TCR beta chains were listed by the study as associated with cytomegalovirus. While some public TCRs were present in many individuals, most TCR sequences turned up only very rarely across donors. In vitro tests confirmed that three of the cytomegalovirus-associated TCR beta chains recognize cytomegalovirus antigens. In a later analysis, TCRs clustered in the first cohort were found to also tend to co-occur in the roughly 130 validation repertoires, with around 94% of cluster scores above 0. The classifier was reported to diagnose cytomegalovirus status with high specificity and sensitivity in both the original cohort and the validation cohort. The authors suggested that the approach could potentially be generalized to other disease states and immunological phenotypes.

The rearrangement combines TRBV28 with TRBJ1-2, and perhaps TRBD1 as D gene, on 6 matching bases. The specimen sequenced was PBMCs. This TCR was recovered from a woman aged 18 to 35 in good health and CMV-seronegative. The bases are TGTGCCAGTGGACAGATAACTATGAACTATGGCTACACCTTC. It encodes CASGQITMNYGYTF.